The rows below give T cell receptor beta chains drawn from one sample of a study of blood T cell repertoires in COVID-19. The protocol was immunoSEQ multiplex PCR, while the TCRdb copy is restricted to in-frame clones and leaves out a portion. The data contain fewer than 120,000 clones, over 75% of them seen just once; the ten biggest clones take up 16%. Material for sequencing was peripheral blood. All receptors derive from a woman aged 80 or over with active or convalescent COVID-19. CDR3s include the opening cysteine and the closing phenylalanine or tryptophan. D genes are given only for firm matches. Size tells how often a clone was seen (once, few, many) or the class of an expanded clone, and some rows leave it out.

D gene: NA; J gene: TRBJ1-1; clone size: NA; V gene: TRBV4-2; CDR3 protein: CASNRDTFKGEAFF; CDR3 DNA: TGTGCCAGCAACCGGGACACCTTCAAGGGTGAAGCTTTCTTT
D gene: NA; J gene: TRBJ2-7; clone size: NA; V gene: TRBV10-3; CDR3 protein: CAISGPNRYEQYF; CDR3 DNA: TGTGCCATCAGTGGGCCCAATCGATACGAGCAGTACTTC
D gene: NA; J gene: TRBJ1-1; clone size: NA; V gene: TRBV5-4; CDR3 protein: CASSLRGSLNTEAFF; CDR3 DNA: TGTGCCAGCAGCTTGAGGGGTTCGTTGAACACTGAAGCTTTCTTT
D gene: TRBD2; J gene: TRBJ2-2; clone size: NA; V gene: TRBV5-6; CDR3 protein: CASSFGGRYTGELFF; CDR3 DNA: TGTGCCAGCAGCTTTGGCGGGAGATACACCGGGGAGCTGTTTTTT
D gene: TRBD1; J gene: TRBJ1-2; clone size: NA; V gene: TRBV19; CDR3 protein: CASRGTGLFYGYTF; CDR3 DNA: TGTGCCAGTAGGGGGACAGGCCTTTTCTATGGCTACACCTTC
D gene: NA; J gene: TRBJ1-5; clone size: NA; V gene: TRBV4-3; CDR3 protein: CASSQDRYGGQPQHF; CDR3 DNA: TGCGCCAGCAGCCAAGATCGCTACGGAGGTCAGCCCCAGCATTTT
D gene: NA; J gene: TRBJ1-5; clone size: few; V gene: TRBV9; CDR3 protein: CASSAGRGNQPQHF; CDR3 DNA: TGTGCCAGCAGCGCGGGACGGGGGAATCAGCCCCAGCATTTT
D gene: NA; J gene: TRBJ2-3; clone size: medium-sized; V gene: TRBV19; CDR3 protein: CASSIVSGTDTQYF; CDR3 DNA: TGTGCCAGTAGTATAGTGAGCGGCACAGATACGCAGTATTTT
D gene: TRBD2; J gene: TRBJ2-1; clone size: NA; V gene: TRBV5-1; CDR3 protein: CASSLETSGNNEQFF; CDR3 DNA: TGCGCCAGCAGCTTGGAGACTAGCGGGAACAATGAGCAGTTCTTC
D gene: NA; J gene: TRBJ1-1; clone size: NA; V gene: TRBV30; CDR3 protein: CAWSSGRVSTEAFF; CDR3 DNA: TGTGCCTGGAGTAGCGGGCGGGTGTCGACTGAAGCTTTCTTT
D gene: NA; J gene: TRBJ1-1; clone size: NA; V gene: TRBV18; CDR3 protein: CASSSGQGNTEAFF; CDR3 DNA: TGTGCCAGCTCATCAGGACAAGGGAACACTGAAGCTTTCTTT
D gene: NA; J gene: TRBJ1-2; clone size: NA; V gene: TRBV28; CDR3 protein: CASSLPGSDYGYTF; CDR3 DNA: TGTGCCAGCAGTTTACCCGGGTCAGACTATGGCTACACCTTC
D gene: NA; J gene: TRBJ2-2; clone size: NA; V gene: TRBV4-3; CDR3 protein: CASSQEVARVFNTGELFF; CDR3 DNA: TGCGCCAGCAGCCAAGAGGTCGCGAGGGTATTTAACACCGGGGAGCTGTTTTTT
D gene: NA; J gene: TRBJ1-1; clone size: NA; V gene: TRBV28; CDR3 protein: CASRVGTRRTEAFF; CDR3 DNA: TGTGCCAGCAGAGTAGGGACAAGAAGGACTGAAGCTTTCTTT
D gene: NA; J gene: TRBJ1-5; clone size: NA; V gene: TRBV6-2/TRBV6-3; CDR3 protein: CASSYVRRIFWFWPQHF; CDR3 DNA: TGTGCCAGCAGTTACGTGCGGAGGATCTTCTGGTTCTGGCCCCAGCATTTT
D gene: TRBD1; J gene: TRBJ2-1; clone size: NA; V gene: TRBV7-2; CDR3 protein: CASSSGTGDYNEQFF; CDR3 DNA: TGTGCCAGCAGCTCCGGGACAGGGGACTACAATGAGCAGTTCTTC
D gene: NA; J gene: TRBJ2-3; clone size: NA; V gene: TRBV5-1; CDR3 protein: CASSLGRRSGTDTQYF; CDR3 DNA: TGCGCCAGCAGCTTGGGCAGGCGATCGGGCACAGATACGCAGTATTTT
D gene: NA; J gene: TRBJ1-1; clone size: few; V gene: TRBV28; CDR3 protein: CASNRGGGTEAFF; CDR3 DNA: TGTGCCAGCAATCGGGGGGGAGGCACTGAAGCTTTCTTT
D gene: NA; J gene: TRBJ1-1; clone size: NA; V gene: TRBV28; CDR3 protein: CASSLFRMNTEAFF; CDR3 DNA: TGTGCCAGCAGTTTATTCAGAATGAACACTGAAGCTTTCTTT
D gene: TRBD1; J gene: TRBJ1-2; clone size: NA; V gene: TRBV7-9; CDR3 protein: CASSSGTGIHGYTF; CDR3 DNA: TGTGCCAGCAGCTCCGGGACAGGGATTCATGGCTACACCTTC
D gene: NA; J gene: TRBJ2-7; clone size: NA; V gene: TRBV6-5; CDR3 protein: CASSYGASSYEQYF; CDR3 DNA: TGTGCCAGCAGTTACGGGGCCAGCTCCTACGAGCAGTACTTC
D gene: NA; J gene: TRBJ1-1; clone size: NA; V gene: TRBV6-5; CDR3 protein: CASTAREGTEAFF; CDR3 DNA: TGTGCCAGCACAGCCAGGGAGGGCACTGAAGCTTTCTTT
D gene: TRBD2; J gene: TRBJ2-7; clone size: medium-sized; V gene: TRBV5-4; CDR3 protein: CASSLLTSGSSYEQYF; CDR3 DNA: TGTGCCAGCAGCCTGCTGACTAGCGGGAGTTCCTACGAGCAGTACTTC
D gene: TRBD1; J gene: TRBJ2-1; clone size: NA; V gene: TRBV2; CDR3 protein: CASSAGQDNEQFF; CDR3 DNA: TGTGCCAGCAGTGCCGGACAGGACAATGAGCAGTTCTTC
D gene: TRBD1; J gene: TRBJ2-7; clone size: once; V gene: TRBV12-5; CDR3 protein: CASVLPPGQGAWDYEQYF; CDR3 DNA: TGTGCTAGTGTTTTACCACCGGGACAGGGGGCTTGGGACTACGAGCAGTACTTC
D gene: NA; J gene: TRBJ1-6; clone size: NA; V gene: TRBV27; CDR3 protein: CASRPPGVTYNSPLHF; CDR3 DNA: TGTGCCAGCAGGCCCCCAGGTGTTACCTATAATTCACCCCTCCACTTT
D gene: NA; J gene: TRBJ1-5; clone size: NA; V gene: TRBV2; CDR3 protein: CASSPPAGGVHQPQHF; CDR3 DNA: TGTGCCAGCAGTCCCCCGGCGGGGGGGGTACATCAGCCCCAGCATTTT
D gene: TRBD2; J gene: TRBJ2-3; clone size: NA; V gene: TRBV24-1; CDR3 protein: CATSDGGTSGSTDTQYF; CDR3 DNA: TGTGCCACCAGTGATGGGGGGACTAGCGGGAGTACAGATACGCAGTATTTT
D gene: TRBD2; J gene: TRBJ2-1; clone size: once; V gene: TRBV5-1; CDR3 protein: CASSPTTTSGRGNEQFF; CDR3 DNA: TGCGCCAGCAGCCCGACCACCACTAGCGGGAGGGGCAATGAGCAGTTCTTC